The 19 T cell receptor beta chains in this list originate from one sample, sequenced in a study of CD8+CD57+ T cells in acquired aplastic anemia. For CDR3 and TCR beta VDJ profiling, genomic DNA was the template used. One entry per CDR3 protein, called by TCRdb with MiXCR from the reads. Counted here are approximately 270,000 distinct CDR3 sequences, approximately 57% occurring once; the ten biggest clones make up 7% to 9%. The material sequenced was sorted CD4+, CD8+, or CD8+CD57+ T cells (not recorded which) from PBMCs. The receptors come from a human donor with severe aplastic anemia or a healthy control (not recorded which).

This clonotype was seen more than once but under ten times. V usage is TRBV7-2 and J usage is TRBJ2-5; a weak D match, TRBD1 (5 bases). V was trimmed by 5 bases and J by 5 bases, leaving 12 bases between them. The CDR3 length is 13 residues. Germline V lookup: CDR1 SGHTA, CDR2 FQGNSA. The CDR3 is CASSPQGLETQYF. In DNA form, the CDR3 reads TGTGCCAGCAGCCCTCAGGGATTGGAGACCCAGTACTTC.

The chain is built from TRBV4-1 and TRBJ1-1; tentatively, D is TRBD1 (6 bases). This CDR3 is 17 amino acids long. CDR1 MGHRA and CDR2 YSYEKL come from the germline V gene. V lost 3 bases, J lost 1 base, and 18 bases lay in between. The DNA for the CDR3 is TGCGCCAGCAGCCACGACCTCAGGGGAAGGGGGAACACTGAAGCTTTCTTT. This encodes CASSHDLRGRGNTEAFF.

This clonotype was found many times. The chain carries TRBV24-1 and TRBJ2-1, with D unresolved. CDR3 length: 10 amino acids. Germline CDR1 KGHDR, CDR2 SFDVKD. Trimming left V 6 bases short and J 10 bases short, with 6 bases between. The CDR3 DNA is TGTGCCACCAGTTACCGCGAGCAGTTCTTC. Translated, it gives CATSYREQFF.

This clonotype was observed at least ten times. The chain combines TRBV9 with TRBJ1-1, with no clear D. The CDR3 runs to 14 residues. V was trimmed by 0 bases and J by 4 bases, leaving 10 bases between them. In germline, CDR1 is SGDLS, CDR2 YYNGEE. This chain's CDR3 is CASSVGGVRTEAFF. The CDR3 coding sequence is TGTGCCAGCAGCGTAGGCGGGGTACGCACTGAAGCTTTCTTT.

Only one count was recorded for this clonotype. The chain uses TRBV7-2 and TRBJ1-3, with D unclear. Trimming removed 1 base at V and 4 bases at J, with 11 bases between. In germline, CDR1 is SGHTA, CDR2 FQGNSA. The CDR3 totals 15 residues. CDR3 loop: CASSLEVGRGNTIYF. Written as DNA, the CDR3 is TGTGCCAGCAGCTTAGAAGTTGGACGAGGAAACACCATATATTTT.

Written as DNA, the CDR3 is TGCAGTGCTAGATCCGGGGTCACTGAAGCTTTCTTT. Its translation: CSARSGVTEAFF. The chain has TRBV20-1 and TRBJ1-1; D unresolved. The CDR3 sequence is 12 residues long. The V gene's germline CDR1 is DFQATT and CDR2 SNEGSKA (reference sequence). V was shortened by 2 bases and J by 4 bases, with 8 bases between the two germline ends.

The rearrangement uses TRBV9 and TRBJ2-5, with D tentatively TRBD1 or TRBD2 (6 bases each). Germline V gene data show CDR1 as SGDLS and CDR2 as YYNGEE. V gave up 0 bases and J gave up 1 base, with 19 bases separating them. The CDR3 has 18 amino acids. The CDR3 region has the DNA TGTGCCAGCAGCGTAGGAGGAGGGGGACAAACTTCCCAAGAGACCCAGTACTTC. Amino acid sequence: CASSVGGGGQTSQETQYF.

CDR3 protein: CATSDGTGARGYTF. In nucleotides, the CDR3 is TGTGCCACCAGTGATGGGACAGGGGCGCGGGGCTACACCTTC. This chain connects TRBV24-1 to TRBJ1-2; TRBD1 matches 10 bases. V shed 3 bases, J shed 8 bases, and the junction held 5 bases outside the gene matches. Germline lookup yields CDR1 KGHDR and CDR2 SFDVKD. This CDR3 contains 14 residues.

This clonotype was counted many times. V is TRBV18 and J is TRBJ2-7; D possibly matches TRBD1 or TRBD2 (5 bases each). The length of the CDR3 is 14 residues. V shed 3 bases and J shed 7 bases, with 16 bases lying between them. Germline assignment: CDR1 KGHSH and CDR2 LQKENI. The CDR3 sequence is CASSPGTRTPEQYF. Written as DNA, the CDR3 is TGTGCCAGCTCACCGGGGACCAGGACCCCTGAGCAGTACTTC.

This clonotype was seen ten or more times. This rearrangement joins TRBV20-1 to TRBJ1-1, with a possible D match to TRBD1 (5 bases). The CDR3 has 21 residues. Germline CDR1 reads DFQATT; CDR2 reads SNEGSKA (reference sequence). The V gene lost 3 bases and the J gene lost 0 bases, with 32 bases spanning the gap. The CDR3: CSARGLRSSTDFEPMNTEAFF. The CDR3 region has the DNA TGCAGTGCTAGGGGCCTCCGGTCGTCGACAGATTTTGAACCGATGAACACTGAAGCTTTCTTT.

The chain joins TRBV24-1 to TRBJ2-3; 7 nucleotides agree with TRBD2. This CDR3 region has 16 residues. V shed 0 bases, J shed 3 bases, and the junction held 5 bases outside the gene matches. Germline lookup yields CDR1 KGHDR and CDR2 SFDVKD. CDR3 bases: TGTGCCACCAGTGATTTGCGGGCGGGAGTGACAGATACGCAGTATTTT. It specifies CATSDLRAGVTDTQYF.

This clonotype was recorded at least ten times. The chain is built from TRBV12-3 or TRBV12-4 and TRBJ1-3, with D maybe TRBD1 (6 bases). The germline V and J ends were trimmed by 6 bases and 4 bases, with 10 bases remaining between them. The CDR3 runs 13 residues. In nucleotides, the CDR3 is TGTGCCAGCAGCCGGGACACCGGAAACACCATATATTTT. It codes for CASSRDTGNTIYF.

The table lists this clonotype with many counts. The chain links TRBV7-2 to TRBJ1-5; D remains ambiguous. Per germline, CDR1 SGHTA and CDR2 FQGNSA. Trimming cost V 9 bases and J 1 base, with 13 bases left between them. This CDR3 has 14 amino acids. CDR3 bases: TGTGCCAGTAACTTCGGTGGGAGCAATCAGCCCCAGCATTTT. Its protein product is CASNFGGSNQPQHF.

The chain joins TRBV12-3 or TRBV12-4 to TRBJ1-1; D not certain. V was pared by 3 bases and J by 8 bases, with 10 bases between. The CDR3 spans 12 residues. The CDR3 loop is CASSLPGKEAFF. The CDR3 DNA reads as TGTGCCAGCAGTTTGCCCGGGAAAGAAGCTTTCTTT.

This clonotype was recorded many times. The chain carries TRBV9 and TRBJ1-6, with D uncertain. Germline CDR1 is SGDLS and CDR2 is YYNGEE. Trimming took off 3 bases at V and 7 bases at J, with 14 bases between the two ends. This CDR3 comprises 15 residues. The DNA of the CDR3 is TGTGCCAGCAGCGGGAGGATCACCTTAAATTCACCCCTCCACTTT. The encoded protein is CASSGRITLNSPLHF.

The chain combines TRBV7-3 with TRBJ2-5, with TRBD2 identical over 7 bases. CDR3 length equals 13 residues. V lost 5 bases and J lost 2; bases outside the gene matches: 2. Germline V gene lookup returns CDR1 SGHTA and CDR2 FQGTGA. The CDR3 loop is CASSGLGQETQYF. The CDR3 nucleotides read TGTGCCAGCAGCGGACTAGGACAAGAGACCCAGTACTTC. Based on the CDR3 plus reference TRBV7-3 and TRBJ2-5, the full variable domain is GAGVSQTPSNKVTEKGKYVELRCDPISGHTALYWYRQSLGQGPEFLIYFQGTGAADDSGLPNDRFFAVRPEGSVSTLKIQRTERGDSAVYLCASSGLGQETQYFGPGTRLLVL.

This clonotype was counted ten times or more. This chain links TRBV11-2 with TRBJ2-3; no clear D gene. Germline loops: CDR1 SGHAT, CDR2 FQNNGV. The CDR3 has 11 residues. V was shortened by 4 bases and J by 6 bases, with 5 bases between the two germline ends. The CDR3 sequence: CASSSQDTQYF. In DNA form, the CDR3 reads TGTGCCAGCAGCTCCCAGGATACGCAGTATTTT.

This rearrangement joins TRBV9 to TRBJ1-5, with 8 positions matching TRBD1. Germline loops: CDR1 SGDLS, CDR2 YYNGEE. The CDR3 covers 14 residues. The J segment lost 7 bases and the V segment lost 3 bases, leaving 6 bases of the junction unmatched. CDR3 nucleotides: TGTGCCAGCAGCGCAGGACAGGGAGGCCAGCCCCAGCATTTT. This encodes CASSAGQGGQPQHF.

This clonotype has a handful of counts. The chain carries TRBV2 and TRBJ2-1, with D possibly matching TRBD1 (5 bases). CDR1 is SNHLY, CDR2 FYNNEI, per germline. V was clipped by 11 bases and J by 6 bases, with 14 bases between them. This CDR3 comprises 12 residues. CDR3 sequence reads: CAARGRANEQFF. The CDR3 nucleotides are TGTGCCGCCAGAGGCAGGGCCAATGAGCAGTTCTTC.